This passage covers 10 T cell receptor beta chains from one sample sequenced in a study of shared clonotypes between healthy human individuals. Method: immunoSEQ multiplex PCR; TCRdb's copy keeps in-frame clones and lacks some. The sample includes about 2.4 million clones, around 90% of them seen just once. The sequenced sample was naive CD4+ T cells sorted from blood. Regarding subset: CD45RA+ positively selected. All receptors come from a man aged 18 to 30 in good health.

This clone was observed a handful of times. The rearrangement uses TRBV5-4 and TRBJ1-1; 9 bases fit TRBD1. CDR1 SGHNT and CDR2 YYREEE come from the germline V gene (reference sequence). J lost 4 bases, V lost 4 bases, and 5 bases had no gene match. This CDR3 region has 14 residues. DNA of the CDR3: TGTGCCAGCAGCCGGACAGGGGTGGGCACTGAAGCTTTCTTT. It codes for CASSRTGVGTEAFF.

V is TRBV27 and J is TRBJ2-5, with D perhaps TRBD1 or TRBD2 (5 bases each). The V end was cut by 5 bases, the J end by 2 bases, with 12 bases between. CDR3 length: 14 residues. Germline CDR1 is MNHEY and CDR2 is SMNVEV (reference sequence). CDR3 sequence: CASSNRDGQETQYF. The CDR3 nucleotides are TGTGCCAGCAGTAACCGGGACGGTCAAGAGACCCAGTACTTC.

This chain uses TRBV28 with TRBJ2-7; D gene uncertain. CDR3 length: 16 amino acids. V shed 3 bases and J shed 0 bases, with 15 bases lying between them. Germline V gene data show CDR1 as MDHEN and CDR2 as SYDVKM. CDR3: CASSFELATTSYEQYF. The CDR3 coding sequence is TGTGCCAGCAGTTTCGAGTTAGCCACGACCTCCTACGAGCAGTACTTC.

The genes are TRBV7-8 and TRBJ2-1, with 10 nucleotides matching TRBD2. Germline values: CDR1 SGHVS, CDR2 FQNEAQ. V shed 1 base and J 13 bases; nucleotides not matched to a gene: 7. The CDR3 runs 14 residues. In DNA, the CDR3 is TGTGCCAGCAGCTTAGAAGCTACTAGCGGGAACCAGTTCTTC. It encodes CASSLEATSGNQFF.

This clone occurred a few times. The chain links TRBV7-9 to TRBJ2-7, with unresolved D. The CDR3 has 12 residues. V lost 0 bases and J lost 12, with 12 bases in between. The germline V gene has CDR1 SEHNR and CDR2 FQNEAQ (reference sequence). The CDR3 here is CASSLAGYALYF. DNA of the CDR3: TGTGCCAGCAGCTTAGCGGGTTATGCCTTGTACTTC.

For the CDR3, the DNA is TGTGCCTGGAGTATAGAGGGGCCACCCCTCCACTTT. Translating gives CAWSIEGPPLHF. The chain couples TRBV30 to TRBJ1-6, with D tentatively TRBD1 (5 bases). This CDR3 comprises 12 residues. V gave up 2 bases and J gave up 11 bases, with 10 bases separating them. Germline-derived CDR1 and CDR2 are GTSNPN and SVGIG (reference sequence). Filled out from reference TRBV30 and TRBJ1-6, the complete variable domain reads SQTIHQWPATLVQPVGSPLSLECTVEGTSNPNLYWYRQAAGRGLQLLFYSVGIGQISSEVPQNLSASRPQDRQFILSSKKLLLSDSGFYLCAWSIEGPPLHFGNGTRLTVT.

The table lists this clone with a count of one. V gene TRBV11-3 combines with J gene TRBJ2-1; D is unclear. Germline assignment: CDR1 SGHNT and CDR2 YENEEA. This CDR3 is 13 amino acids long. Trimming stripped 3 bases from V and 8 bases from J, with 11 bases between. The CDR3 nucleotides read TGTGCCAGCAGCTTTCCGCCCACCGATGAGCAGTTCTTC. Encoded protein: CASSFPPTDEQFF.

This clone was seen only once. V gene TRBV4-3 combines with J gene TRBJ2-3; D uncertain. Germline V lookup: CDR1 LGHNA, CDR2 YSLEER. CDR3 length: 13 residues. V was shortened by 0 bases and J by 4 bases, with 5 bases between the two germline ends. The CDR3 DNA reads TGCGCCAGCAGCCAAGATGGGGCAGATACGCAGTATTTT. Encoded protein: CASSQDGADTQYF.

The chain recombines TRBV18 with TRBJ2-7; D ambiguous. V gave up 2 bases and J gave up 1 base, with 12 bases separating them. This CDR3 has 15 residues. CDR1 is KGHSH and CDR2 is LQKENI in the germline V gene. The DNA for the CDR3 is TGTGCCAGCTCACCATGGCCGGGCCGTTCCTACGAGCAGTACTTC. Its translation is CASSPWPGRSYEQYF. The full variable domain, with the rest looked up from reference TRBV18 and TRBJ2-7, is NAGVMQNPRHLVRRRGQEARLRCSPMKGHSHVYWYRQLPEEGLKFMVYLQKENIIDESGMPKERFSAEFPKEGPSILRIQQVVRGDSAAYFCASSPWPGRSYEQYFGPGTRLTVT.

The chain is built from TRBV4-3 and TRBJ1-2; a possible D gene is TRBD1 (6 bases). Between the trimmed V and J ends, which lost 0 bases and 9 bases, there was a span of 14 bases. The germline gives CDR1 LGHNA, CDR2 YSLEER. This CDR3 contains 14 residues. The CDR3: CASSQDGGGLSYTF. CDR3 DNA sequence: TGCGCCAGCAGCCAAGATGGGGGCGGCCTTAGCTACACCTTC.